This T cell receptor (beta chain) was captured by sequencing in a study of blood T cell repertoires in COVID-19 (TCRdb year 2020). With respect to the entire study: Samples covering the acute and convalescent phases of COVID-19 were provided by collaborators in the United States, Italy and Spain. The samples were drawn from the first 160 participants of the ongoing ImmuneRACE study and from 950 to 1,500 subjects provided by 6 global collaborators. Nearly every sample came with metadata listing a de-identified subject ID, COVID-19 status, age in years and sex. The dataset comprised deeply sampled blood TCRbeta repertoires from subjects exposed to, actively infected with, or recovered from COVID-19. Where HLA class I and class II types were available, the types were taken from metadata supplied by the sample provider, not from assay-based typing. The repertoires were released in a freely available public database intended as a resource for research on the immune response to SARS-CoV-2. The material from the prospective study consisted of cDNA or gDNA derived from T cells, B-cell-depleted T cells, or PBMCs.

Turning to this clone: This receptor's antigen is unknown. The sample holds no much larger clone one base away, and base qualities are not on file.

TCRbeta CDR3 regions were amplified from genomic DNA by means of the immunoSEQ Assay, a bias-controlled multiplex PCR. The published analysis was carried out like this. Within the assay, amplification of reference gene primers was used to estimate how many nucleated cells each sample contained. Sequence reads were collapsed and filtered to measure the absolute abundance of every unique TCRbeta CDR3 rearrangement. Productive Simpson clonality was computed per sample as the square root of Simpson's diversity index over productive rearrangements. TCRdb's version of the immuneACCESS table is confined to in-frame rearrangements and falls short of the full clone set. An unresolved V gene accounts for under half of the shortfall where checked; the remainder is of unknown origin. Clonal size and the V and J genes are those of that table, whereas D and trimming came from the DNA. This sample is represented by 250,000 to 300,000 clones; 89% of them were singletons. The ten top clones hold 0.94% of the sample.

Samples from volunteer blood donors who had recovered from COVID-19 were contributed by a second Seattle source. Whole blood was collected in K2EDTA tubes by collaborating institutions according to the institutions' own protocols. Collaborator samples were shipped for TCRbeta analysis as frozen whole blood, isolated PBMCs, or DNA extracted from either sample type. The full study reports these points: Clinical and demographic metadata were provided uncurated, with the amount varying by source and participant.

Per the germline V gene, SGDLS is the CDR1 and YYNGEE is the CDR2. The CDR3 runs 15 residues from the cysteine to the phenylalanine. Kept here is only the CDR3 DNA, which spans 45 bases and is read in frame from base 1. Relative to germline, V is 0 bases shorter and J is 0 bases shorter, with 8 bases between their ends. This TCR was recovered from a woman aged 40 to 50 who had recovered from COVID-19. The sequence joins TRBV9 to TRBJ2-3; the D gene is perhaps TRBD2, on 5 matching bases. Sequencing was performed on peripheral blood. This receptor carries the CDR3 CASSVAGSSTDTQYF. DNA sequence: TGTGCCAGCAGCGTAGCGGGGAGTAGCACAGATACGCAGTATTTT.